This TCR beta chain stems from a study of T-cell reconstitution after alpha-beta-depleted transplantation in children. This clonotype was counted a few times. No antigen is known for it. Findings of the study overall: Roughly two months post-transplant, alpha-beta T cells reportedly originated from several hundred graft clones that had expanded.

Germline values: CDR1 MGHRA, CDR2 YSYEKL. This CDR3 spans 14 amino acids. The V and J ends lost 2 bases and 10 bases respectively, with 15 bases between them. The TCRbeta library was prepared with unique molecular identifiers. TCRdb re-derived calls from the PCR reads in MiXCR, one entry per CDR3 protein. The sample yields a few hundred thousand distinct CDR3 sequences, 25% to 30% seen once. This chain links TRBV4-1 with TRBJ2-1, with a possible D match to TRBD2 (5 bases). The sequences come from PBMCs, collected before TCRalphabeta/CD19-depleted stem cell transplant. The clonotype comes from a boy in the first two years of life with Wiskott-Aldrich syndrome, due to receive a stem cell transplant. CDR3 protein: CASSQLVGVGEQFF. CDR3 in DNA: TGCGCCAGCAGCCAATTGGTCGGGGTAGGGGAGCAGTTCTTC.